This T cell receptor beta chain appears in the sequencing data of a study of identical twins. Trimming took off 7 bases at V and 6 bases at J, with 15 bases between the two ends. Germline-derived CDR1 and CDR2 are MNHEY and SMNVEV (reference sequence). The CDR3 covers 13 residues. In this sample, this clonotype turned up a few times. TCRdb ran MiXCR on the 5' RACE reads and lists one entry per CDR3 protein. Of fewer than 900,000 distinct CDR3 sequences in the sample, 15% to 20% were seen once. This sample also belongs to another study, concerning T cells expressing NK-cell markers. From that study: Researchers got TCR beta repertoires out of sorted CD3+CD56+NKG2C+, CD3+CD56+NKG2C- and CD3+CD56-NKG2C+ T cells. A range of about 1.0-7.5% of CD8+ T cells consisted of dominant NKG2C+ clonotypes in 5 to 7 donors.

This sequence joins TRBV27 and TRBJ1-1, with D possibly being TRBD1 (6 bases). This receptor was obtained from a woman aged 18-29 years in good health. Material for sequencing was PBMCs. The CDR3 nucleotides read TGTGCCAGCACCAACTGGGGGGCGTCTGAAGCTTTCTTT. Its translation is CASTNWGASEAFF.